Listed below are T cell receptor beta chains from one sample, sequenced in a study of patients and donors after allogeneic stem cell transplantation. TCRdb itself ran the RT-PCR reads through MiXCR, one entry per CDR3 protein. This table holds about 960,000 distinct CDR3 sequences, about a sixth found once. What was sequenced was blood, either unsorted or a sorted T cell fraction (not recorded which). These receptors were collected from a human donor who was either an allogeneic HSCT recipient or a stem cell or donor lymphocyte infusion donor (not recorded which). It is not recorded whose cells these are; they may come from a transplant donor. The CDR3 runs from the conserved cysteine through the conserved F or W. D genes are given only for firm matches. Not every row has a clone size; where given, it reads once, few, many or a size class.

v_call	d_call	clone_size	j_call	cdr3_nt	cdr3_aa
TRBV11-3	-	-	TRBJ2-1	TGTGCCAGCAGCCAATTAGCCAGGGGTAAAGGTCACAATGAGCAGTTCTTC	CASSQLARGKGHNEQFF
TRBV20-1	-	-	TRBJ1-1	TGCAGTGCTAGAATGCGGAGGACTGAAGCTTTCTTT	CSARMRRTEAFF
TRBV20-1	-	few	TRBJ1-5	TGCAGTGCCCCAACAGGGTTAGGGCAGCCCCAGCATTTT	CSAPTGLGQPQHF
TRBV12-3/TRBV12-4	TRBD1	few	TRBJ1-2	TGTGCCAGCAGACAACAGGGGAGCGGCTACACCTTC	CASRQQGSGYTF
TRBV29-1	TRBD1	many	TRBJ1-1	TGCAGCGCGGGACAGGGGGATACTGAAGCTTTCTTT	CSAGQGDTEAFF
TRBV5-1	TRBD1	few	TRBJ1-2	TGCGCCAGCCGCTGGACAGGGGAAGGCTATGGCTACACCTTC	CASRWTGEGYGYTF
TRBV3-1	TRBD2	-	TRBJ2-7	TGTGCCAGCAGCCAAGATTGGGTAGCGGGAGGGCCCGACGAGCAGTACTTC	CASSQDWVAGGPDEQYF
TRBV24-1	-	few	TRBJ2-1	TGTGCCACCAGTGACCCCGGGGCGGTCGCGTACAATGAGCAGTTCTTC	CATSDPGAVAYNEQFF
TRBV4-1	-	-	TRBJ2-7	TGCGCCAGCAGCGCCAGCAAGCCGTCCCGAAGCGTAAGATACGAGCAGTACTTC	CASSASKPSRSVRYEQYF
TRBV6-5	-	-	TRBJ2-3	TGTGCCAGCATCTCGACAGCAGATACGCAGTATTTT	CASISTADTQYF
TRBV7-9	TRBD1	-	TRBJ2-1	TGTGCCAGCAGCCGTTACAGGGGGACCTACAATGAGCAGTTCTTC	CASSRYRGTYNEQFF
TRBV5-1	-	few	TRBJ2-7	TGCGCCAGCAGACATAGACAGGCGAAATCCTACGAGCAGTACTTC	CASRHRQAKSYEQYF
TRBV11-1	-	few	TRBJ2-3	TGTGCCAGCAGCCGACGGGGCAGCGCGACACCCACAGATACGCAGTATTTT	CASSRRGSATPTDTQYF
TRBV3-1	TRBD1	-	TRBJ1-2	TGTGCCAGCAGCTCTAGGGACAGGGAGTATGGCTACACCTTC	CASSSRDREYGYTF
TRBV5-1	-	-	TRBJ1-4	TGCGCCAGCAGCTCCGGTCCGGTTGGTGGTGAAAAACTGTTTTTT	CASSSGPVGGEKLFF
TRBV30	-	few	TRBJ1-2	TGTGCCTGGAGCTCCGGTTTGGGCAGAGGAAAGGGCTACACCTTC	CAWSSGLGRGKGYTF
TRBV7-9	TRBD2	-	TRBJ2-7	TGTGCCAGCAGCTTAGATTCTAGCGGGGGGGCCCACGAGCAGTACTTC	CASSLDSSGGAHEQYF
TRBV21-1	-	-	TRBJ2-3	TGTGCCAGCAGCACGTCGACAAGGGGAGGACCGGCGGCTACAGATACGCAGTATTTT	CASSTSTRGGPAATDTQYF
TRBV6-5	-	many	TRBJ1-1	TGTGCCAGCAGTTACTCTATGGGGGGCACTGAAGCTTTCTTT	CASSYSMGGTEAFF
TRBV10-3	-	many	TRBJ2-5	TGTGCCATCAGTGACCCAACCAAGGAGACCCAGTACTTC	CAISDPTKETQYF
TRBV5-1	-	few	TRBJ2-1	TGCGCCAGCAGCTTGTCGGTGGGTGGTGGGGATGAGCAGTTCTTC	CASSLSVGGGDEQFF
TRBV7-2	TRBD1	-	TRBJ2-2	TGTGCCAGCAGCACCAGGACAGGGGGGAACACCGGGGAGCTGTTTTTT	CASSTRTGGNTGELFF
TRBV18	-	-	TRBJ2-4	TGTGCCAGCTCACCACCGGGGCAGGGAAAAAACATTCAGTACTTC	CASSPPGQGKNIQYF
TRBV7-2	-	-	TRBJ2-3	TGTGCCAGCAGCGTAAAGCGAATAGATACGCAGTATTTT	CASSVKRIDTQYF
TRBV6-5	TRBD2	-	TRBJ2-3	TGTGCCAGCAGTTTGGGACTAGTCCCCACAGATACGCAGTATTTT	CASSLGLVPTDTQYF
TRBV7-9	TRBD2	few	TRBJ2-7	TGTGCCAGCAGCTTCCCTAGCGGGAGCTGGGAGCAGTACTTC	CASSFPSGSWEQYF
TRBV12-3/TRBV12-4	-	-	TRBJ1-6	TGTGCCAGCAGTCCTGACACTAAGGGTTCACCCCTCCACTTT	CASSPDTKGSPLHF
TRBV7-6	-	few	TRBJ2-7	TGTGCCAGCAGCTTCGAGGGGGAGGCCTACGAGCAGTACTTC	CASSFEGEAYEQYF
TRBV6-2/TRBV6-3	TRBD1	-	TRBJ2-1	TGTGCCAGCAACCCGGACAGGAACAATGAGCAGTTCTTC	CASNPDRNNEQFF
TRBV20-1	-	few	TRBJ1-1	TGCAGTGCTAGAGTGAGAGGCTTTAGGGACACTGAAGCTTTCTTT	CSARVRGFRDTEAFF
TRBV5-1	-	-	TRBJ1-1	TGCGCCAGCCGGGAGGGGTGGAACACTGAAGCTTTCTTT	CASREGWNTEAFF
TRBV20-1	-	-	TRBJ2-1	TGCAGTGCTGTGTTCAATGAGCAGTTCTTC	CSAVFNEQFF
TRBV20-1	-	-	TRBJ2-1	TGCAGTGCTAGAGCCTCAACGTTGCTGTTCTTC	CSARASTLLFF
TRBV27	-	few	TRBJ1-3	TGTGCCAGCAGTTTATTTGCCCCACGGGGCCGCTCTGGAAACACCATATATTTT	CASSLFAPRGRSGNTIYF
TRBV7-9	TRBD1	-	TRBJ2-3	TGTGCCAGCAGCTTAGGAGCGGACAGGGCGGGAGATACGCAGTATTTT	CASSLGADRAGDTQYF
TRBV9	TRBD2	-	TRBJ2-1	TGTGCCAGCAGCGTAGTGGTTAGCGGGGACTACAATGAGCAGTTCTTC	CASSVVVSGDYNEQFF